Presented here are 29 T cell receptor beta chains from one specimen sequenced in a study of T cells in Graves' hyperthyroidism and ophthalmopathy (dated by TCRdb to about 2019). The library was built by means of multiplex PCR. Sequencer: Illumina HiSeq 2000. The TCR beta CDR3 regions were amplified from the RNA transcripts. A first-round RT-PCR of the TCR CDR3 used the HTBI primer set with the Qiagen OneStep RT-PCR kit. TCRdb ran its own pipeline on the public reads, namely fastp trimming at Q25 and MiXCR clone calling, and kept in-frame beta chains. Each record represents a unique CDR3 protein, reported with the most common genes and DNA among its rows. Within this sample are 250,000 to 400,000 distinct CDR3 sequences, with roughly 13% of them counted one time only. The ten largest clonotypes hold almost 35% of the sample. Source material: blood. Every receptor here comes from a woman in her thirties or forties with Graves' ophthalmopathy.

V gene TRBV4-1 combines with J gene TRBJ2-3; 14 nucleotides agree with TRBD2. CDR3 length: 19 amino acids. Germline CDR1 is MGHRA and CDR2 is YSYEKL. Trimming cost V 3 bases and J 0 bases; bases outside gene matches: 8. The CDR3 nucleotides are TGCGCCAGCAGCCACGAGGGGACTAGCGGGGGCACTAGCACAGATACGCAGTATTTT. This sequence encodes CASSHEGTSGGTSTDTQYF.

As regards this clonotype: The missing conserved phenylalanine or tryptophan at the end of this CDR3 makes a read error likely. V gene TRBV20-1 combines with J gene TRBJ1-5; D is possibly TRBD1 (5 bases). Germline V gives CDR1 DFQATT, CDR2 SNEGSKA (reference sequence). The CDR3 is 13 amino acids. The V gene lost 3 bases and the J gene lost 3 bases, with 9 bases spanning the gap. The CDR3 region has the DNA TGCAGTGCTAGCTCAGGGATCAATCAGCCCCAGCATCTT. It specifies CSASSGINQPQHL.

The rearrangement links TRBV29-1 to TRBJ1-2; D may be TRBD1 (5 bases). Trimming stripped 5 bases from V and 3 bases from J, with 13 bases between. CDR1 and CDR2 from the germline V gene are SQVTM and ANQGSEA. This CDR3 has 13 residues. CDR3 amino acids: CSVRRGRDYGYTF. In DNA form, the CDR3 reads TGCAGCGTTAGAAGGGGAAGGGACTATGGCTACACCTTC. Full variable domain (rest looked up from reference TRBV29-1 and TRBJ1-2): SAVISQKPSRDICQRGTSLTIQCQVDSQVTMMFWYRQQPGQSLTLIATANQGSEATYESGFVIDKFPISRPNLTFSTLTVSNMSPEDSSIYLCSVRRGRDYGYTFGSGTRLTVV.

This clonotype was seen ten or more times. The chain has TRBV24-1 and TRBJ1-5, with D possibly matching TRBD1 (5 bases). This CDR3 comprises 14 residues. Per the germline V gene, CDR1 is KGHDR and CDR2 is SFDVKD. V was cut by 9 bases and J by 1 base, with 12 bases left in between. CDR3 in DNA: TGTGCCACCGGCGGGGGAGGGAGCAATCAGCCCCAGCATTTT. Translated: CATGGGGSNQPQHF.

There are many counts of this clonotype. The V gene is TRBV12-3 or TRBV12-4, the J gene TRBJ1-1; a possible D gene is TRBD1 (6 bases). The CDR3 is 14 residues long. The V end lost 2 bases, the J end lost 4 bases, and 11 bases lay between the germline ends. CDR3 DNA sequence: TGTGCCAGCAGTTTAAGGGGGTGGGGCACTGAAGCTTTCTTT. Translating it yields CASSLRGWGTEAFF.

This clonotype showed up many times. The chain carries TRBV19 and TRBJ2-3; D is unclear. CDR3 length: 13 residues. With 5 bases removed from V and 2 bases from J, the gap between germline ends came to 8 bases. From germline, CDR1 is LNHDA and CDR2 SQIVND (reference sequence). The DNA for the CDR3 is TGTGCCAGTAGTTCAGGAAACACAGATACGCAGTATTTT. Residues: CASSSGNTDTQYF.

This clonotype was seen many times. The V call is TRBV7-9, the J call TRBJ2-7; D call uncertain. Trimming took off 5 bases at V and 12 bases at J, with 17 bases between the two ends. This CDR3 is 12 amino acids long. Germline assignment: CDR1 SEHNR and CDR2 FQNEAQ (reference sequence). The CDR3 here is CASSILYDSRYF. The CDR3 DNA sequence: TGTGCCAGCAGCATTCTTTACGATTCGCGGTACTTC.

About this clonotype: A junction end diverges from the germline sequence, so it may reflect a read error. The chain combines TRBV7-9 with TRBJ2-2, with D perhaps assigned TRBD1 or TRBD2 (5 bases each). CDR3 length equals 12 residues. Germline V gene lookup returns CDR1 SEHNR and CDR2 FQNEAQ (reference sequence). Written as DNA, the CDR3 is TGTGCCAGCAGCTTCATGAATGGGGGGCTGTTTTTT. This translates into CASSFMNGGLFF.

This sequence joins TRBV20-1 and TRBJ2-1, with 11 bases that match TRBD2. CDR1 is DFQATT, CDR2 SNEGSKA, per germline (reference sequence). With 6 bases clipped from V and 2 bases from J, the junction kept 15 bases outside the gene matches. This CDR3 has 18 amino acids. The CDR3 DNA reads as TGCAGTGCCGAGAGAGCTAGCGGGGGGAACTCAGCCTACAATGAGCAGTTCTTC. Translating it yields CSAERASGGNSAYNEQFF.

This clonotype showed up many times. The chain joins TRBV6-1 to TRBJ2-1; TRBD2 might be the D (6 bases). Germline assignment: CDR1 MNHNS and CDR2 SASEGT. V lost 6 bases to trimming and J lost 1 base, with 13 bases between them. This CDR3 has 15 amino acids. For the CDR3, the DNA is TGTGCCAGCAGACCCCGAGCGGGTTCCTACAATGAGCAGTTCTTC. This sequence encodes CASRPRAGSYNEQFF.

The V call is TRBV10-3, the J call TRBJ2-5; 7 bases fit TRBD2. The length of the CDR3 is 13 residues. V dropped 6 bases and J dropped 1; count of bases not matched to a gene: 2. CDR1 is ENHRY, CDR2 SYGVKD, per germline. CDR3 protein: CAIRGGPQETQYF. Written as DNA, the CDR3 is TGTGCCATCAGGGGAGGGCCCCAAGAGACCCAGTACTTC.

There are many counts of this clonotype. The rearrangement links TRBV12-3 or TRBV12-4 to TRBJ2-1; D may be TRBD2 (6 bases). V lost 3 bases, J lost 6 bases, and 12 bases lay in between. This CDR3 spans 14 amino acids. CDR3 residues: CASSLVGLSNEQFF. The CDR3 bases are TGTGCCAGCAGTTTGGTGGGACTCAGCAATGAGCAGTTCTTC.

Note on this clonotype: This clone may be a read error of a much larger clone one base away. The chain carries TRBV11-2 and TRBJ1-1; D gene unclear. The CDR3 totals 12 residues. Germline values: CDR1 SGHAT, CDR2 FQNNGV. The CDR3 spells CAGSPNIDEAFF. DNA of the CDR3: TGTGCCGGCAGCCCCAATATAGATGAAGCTTTCTTT.

This clonotype was recorded many times. The rearrangement links TRBV10-3 to TRBJ2-7; the match to TRBD1 covers 7 bases. V was clipped by 4 bases and J by 7 bases; unmatched bases: 7. CDR3 length: 13 residues. Germline V gene sequence: CDR1 ENHRY, CDR2 SYGVKD. The CDR3 loop is CAISGGTVGEQYF. The CDR3 DNA sequence: TGTGCCATCAGTGGAGGGACAGTGGGGGAGCAGTACTTC.

The sample holds many counts of this clonotype. V and J are TRBV28 and TRBJ1-1; D gene unclear. V was trimmed by 6 bases and J by 9 bases, leaving 11 bases between them. The germline V gene encodes CDR1 MDHEN and CDR2 SYDVKM. The CDR3 has 11 amino acids. CDR3 region: CASRAFRQAFF. The CDR3 nucleotides are TGTGCCAGCAGGGCCTTCAGACAAGCTTTCTTT.

In its sample, this clonotype was seen many times. The chain carries TRBV24-1 and TRBJ2-2; the D is unclear. V gave up 3 bases and J gave up 4 bases, with 11 bases separating them. The germline V gene encodes CDR1 KGHDR and CDR2 SFDVKD. The CDR3 runs to 15 residues. For the CDR3, the DNA is TGTGCCACCAGTGATGCCCCCCCGGGCACCGGGGAGCTGTTTTTT. It yields the protein CATSDAPPGTGELFF.

This clonotype occurred many times. The chain combines TRBV20-1 with TRBJ2-1; 7 bases agree with TRBD2. The V gene's germline CDR1 is DFQATT and CDR2 SNEGSKA (reference sequence). The CDR3 runs to 13 residues. V lost 5 bases to trimming and J lost 6 bases; unmatched junction nucleotides: 7. In DNA, the CDR3 is TGCAGTGCTCAAAGACTAGCCCCCAATGAGCAGTTCTTC. It encodes CSAQRLAPNEQFF.

About this clonotype itself: A much larger clone differs from this one at a single base, so this may be a read error. The chain is built from TRBV7-9 and TRBJ2-2, with a possible D match to TRBD2 (6 bases). The V gene's germline CDR1 is SEHNR and CDR2 FQNEAQ (reference sequence). CDR3 length: 15 residues. CDR3: CASSSGTFNTGELLF. The CDR3 DNA reads TGTGCCAGCAGCTCCGGGACTTTCAACACCGGGGAGCTGCTTTTT.

This clonotype was observed many times. The V call is TRBV6-1, the J call TRBJ1-5; maybe TRBD1 (5 bases). Trimming pared 2 bases from V and 6 bases from J, leaving 11 bases between. This CDR3 is built from 14 residues. CDR1 and CDR2 (germline): MNHNS, SASEGT. CDR3 sequence (DNA): TGTGCCAGCAGTGAATGGTCAGGGCTTCAGCCCCAGCATTTT. Translation: CASSEWSGLQPQHF.

This clonotype was detected ten times or more. This chain connects TRBV12-3 or TRBV12-4 to TRBJ2-2; D is perhaps TRBD1 or TRBD2 (6 bases each). CDR3 length equals 14 residues. V dropped 7 bases and J dropped 6 bases, with 15 bases sitting between them. Written as DNA, the CDR3 is TGTGCCAGCACCGCCCCACGGGGGCCCGGGGAGCTGTTTTTT. It is translated as CASTAPRGPGELFF.

This clonotype was counted between two and nine times. This sequence joins TRBV12-3 or TRBV12-4 and TRBJ2-5; D uncertain. Trimming took off 7 bases at V and 3 bases at J, with 18 bases between the two ends. The CDR3 length is 15 residues. The CDR3 nucleotides read TGTGCCAGCAATGACCCGAAATCAGAAAAAGAGACCCAGTACTTC. Amino acids: CASNDPKSEKETQYF.

This clonotype was recorded a few times. This chain joins TRBV20-1 and TRBJ2-7; 10 nucleotides line up with TRBD1. V lost 1 base, J lost 3 bases, and 18 bases stayed unmatched. The V gene's germline CDR1 is DFQATT and CDR2 SNEGSKA (reference sequence). The CDR3 extends over 19 amino acids. The CDR3 region is CSARARSDRGRFLNYEQYF. CDR3 bases: TGCAGTGCTAGAGCCCGGTCCGACAGGGGGCGATTCCTCAACTACGAGCAGTACTTC.

In its sample, this clonotype was seen many times. The rearrangement links TRBV28 to TRBJ1-5; D gene unclear. The CDR3 runs to 15 residues. Deletions cut 6 bases from V and 0 bases from J, with 12 bases between. Looked up from germline, CDR1 is MDHEN and CDR2 is SYDVKM. The CDR3 sequence is CASRTGFYSNQPQHF. The CDR3, as DNA: TGTGCCAGCAGGACGGGGTTTTATAGCAATCAGCCCCAGCATTTT. Variable domain in full (rest from reference TRBV28 and TRBJ1-5): DVKVTQSSRYLVKRTGEKVFLECVQDMDHENMFWYRQDPGLGLRLIYFSYDVKMKEKGDIPEGYSVSREKKERFSLILESASTNQTSMYLCASRTGFYSNQPQHFGDGTRLSIL.

This clonotype showed up many times. The V and J genes are TRBV29-1 and TRBJ2-1; D unresolved. The CDR3 runs to 11 residues. The germline V gene encodes CDR1 SQVTM and CDR2 ANQGSEA. Trimming took 6 bases from V and 9 from J, leaving 12 bases between them. The CDR3 coding sequence is TGCAGCGTAGTACCGGCGGTTGAGCAGTTCTTC. Protein product: CSVVPAVEQFF.

The chain is built from TRBV5-4 and TRBJ2-7; possibly TRBD2 for D (5 bases). The length of the CDR3 is 14 residues. Trimming left V 3 bases short and J 6 bases short, with 16 bases between. The V gene's germline CDR1 is SGHNT and CDR2 YYREEE (reference sequence). CDR3 in amino acids: CASSSPLAGSEQYF. CDR3 nucleotides: TGTGCCAGCAGCTCGCCGTTGGCGGGCTCCGAGCAGTACTTC.

The chain combines TRBV20-1 with TRBJ2-7; 7 bases align to TRBD1. Losses at the gene ends were 4 bases for V and 3 bases for J; bases not matched to a gene: 6. CDR3 length equals 13 residues. CDR1 DFQATT and CDR2 SNEGSKA come from the germline V gene (reference sequence). This chain's CDR3 is CSAMCRTGYEQYF. In nucleotides, the CDR3 is TGCAGTGCTATGTGTAGGACAGGCTACGAGCAGTACTTC.

This clonotype occurred many times. The rearrangement uses TRBV11-2 and TRBJ2-7; the D gene is possibly TRBD2 (6 bases). The CDR3 contains 14 residues. CDR1 is SGHAT and CDR2 is FQNNGV in the germline V gene. V was cut by 1 base and J by 2 bases, with 9 bases left in between. CDR3 in amino acids: CASSLGGGTYEQYF. For the CDR3, the DNA is TGTGCCAGCAGCTTAGGAGGAGGGACCTACGAGCAGTACTTC.

This clonotype was seen repeatedly, ten times or more. The V gene is TRBV7-2, the J gene TRBJ1-5; D remains unclear. Germline V gene data show CDR1 as SGHTA and CDR2 as FQGNSA. The CDR3 spans 15 residues. The ends were cut back, 2 bases at V and 7 bases at J, with 15 bases in the middle. DNA of the CDR3: TGTGCCAGCAGCTTACTAGGTCCGGGGAACCAGCCCCAGCATTTT. It specifies CASSLLGPGNQPQHF.

CDR3 region: CASSRRVAGGTDTQYF. CDR3 DNA: TGTGCCAGCAGCCGTAGAGTAGCGGGAGGTACAGATACGCAGTATTTT. The genes are TRBV7-6 and TRBJ2-3, with 10 bases matching TRBD2. Germline-derived CDR1 and CDR2 are SGHVS and FNYEAQ. The CDR3 contains 16 residues. V lost 5 bases, J lost 3 bases, and 8 bases stayed unmatched.